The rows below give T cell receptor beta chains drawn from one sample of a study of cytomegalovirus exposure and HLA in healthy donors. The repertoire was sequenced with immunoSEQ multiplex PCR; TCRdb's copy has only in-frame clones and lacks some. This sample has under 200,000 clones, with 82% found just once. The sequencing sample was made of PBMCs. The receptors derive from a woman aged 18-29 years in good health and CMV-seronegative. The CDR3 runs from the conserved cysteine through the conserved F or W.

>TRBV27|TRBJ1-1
CASRTGPGYTEAFF
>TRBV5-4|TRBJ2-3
CASTLTGTTSTDTQYF
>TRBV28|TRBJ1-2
CASRQSAANYGYTF
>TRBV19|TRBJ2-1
CASSLDRGTYNEQFF
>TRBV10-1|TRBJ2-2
CASSESTGQGHTGELFF
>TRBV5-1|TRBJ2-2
CASSLLSENTGELFF
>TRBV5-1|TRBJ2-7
CASSLAGGTFSYEQYF
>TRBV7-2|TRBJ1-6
CASSLAHLDSPLHF
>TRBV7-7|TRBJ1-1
CASSPLPQENTEAFF
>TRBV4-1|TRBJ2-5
CASSHLPGGLETQYF
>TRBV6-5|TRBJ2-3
CASQSSGFTDTQYF
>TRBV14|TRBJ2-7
CASSQLAAYEQYF
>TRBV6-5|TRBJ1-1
CASSIEVNTEAFF
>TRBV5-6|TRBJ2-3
CASSFYSGMDTQYF
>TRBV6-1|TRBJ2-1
CASSDLGQGGNEQFF
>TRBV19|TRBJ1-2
CASSRAGDYGYTF